The 20 T cell receptor beta chains presented below share a single source sample, sequenced in a study of blood T cells in healthy people across ages. Then a second PCR, running about 6 to 12 cycles, was carried out with a sample-barcoded 5' primer and a J-beta primer mix. TCRdb reprocessed the 5' RACE reads with MiXCR, giving one entry per CDR3 protein. The table lists about 1.8 million distinct CDR3 sequences, roughly 50% of them singletons. The specimen was blood. These receptors originate from a woman in her thirties or forties in good health.

The chain is built from TRBV5-1 and TRBJ2-5; 7 bases align to TRBD1. Near its end, the DNA agrees better with TRBJ2-7, so the J call may be wrong. The CDR3 spans 15 residues. Looked up from germline, CDR1 is SGHRS and CDR2 is YFSETQ. As DNA, the CDR3 is TGCGCCAGCAGCCCACGGGACAGCGATCCCTACGAGCAGTACTTC. Protein product: CASSPRDSDPYEQYF.

The chain uses TRBV7-2 and TRBJ2-3; 16 bases fit TRBD2. CDR3 length: 16 residues. Germline V lookup: CDR1 SGHTA, CDR2 FQGNSA. Unmatched junction bases numbered 7, after V lost 5 bases and J lost 8 bases. The CDR3 region is CASSTGLAGGQGTQYF. CDR3 in DNA: TGTGCCAGCAGCACGGGACTAGCGGGGGGGCAGGGTACGCAGTATTTT.

V and J are TRBV6-1 and TRBJ2-7; D is possibly TRBD1 (5 bases). The CDR3 has 15 amino acids. Germline lookup yields CDR1 MNHNS and CDR2 SASEGT. Trimming shortened V by 6 bases and J by 1 base, and 16 bases separated the two germline ends. The CDR3 nucleotides read TGTGCCAGCAGCCCACAACCACAGGTTTCCTACGAGCAGTACTTC. Its translation is CASSPQPQVSYEQYF.

The rearrangement uses TRBV28 and TRBJ1-1; D not resolved. The germline gives CDR1 MDHEN, CDR2 SYDVKM. The V end lost 2 bases, the J end lost 7 bases, and 8 bases lay between the germline ends. This CDR3 comprises 12 residues. The CDR3 reads CASSLGWGEAFF. CDR3 coding DNA: TGTGCCAGCAGTTTAGGGTGGGGTGAAGCTTTCTTT. The complete variable domain, with remaining parts taken from reference TRBV28 and TRBJ1-1, reads DVKVTQSSRYLVKRTGEKVFLECVQDMDHENMFWYRQDPGLGLRLIYFSYDVKMKEKGDIPEGYSVSREKKERFSLILESASTNQTSMYLCASSLGWGEAFFGQGTRLTVV.

The chain recombines TRBV28 with TRBJ2-1, with 7 bases matching TRBD1. Germline values: CDR1 MDHEN, CDR2 SYDVKM. Trimming removed 5 bases from V and 5 bases from J; junction bases left unmatched: 12. The CDR3 runs to 16 residues. CDR3 protein: CASSQQTGSLHNEQFF. CDR3 nucleotides: TGTGCCAGCAGTCAACAGACAGGGAGCCTCCACAATGAGCAGTTCTTC. The full variable domain, with the rest looked up from reference TRBV28 and TRBJ2-1, is DVKVTQSSRYLVKRTGEKVFLECVQDMDHENMFWYRQDPGLGLRLIYFSYDVKMKEKGDIPEGYSVSREKKERFSLILESASTNQTSMYLCASSQQTGSLHNEQFFGPGTRLTVL.

The V and J genes are TRBV27 and TRBJ2-1, with D tentatively TRBD2 (6 bases). CDR3 size: 14 residues. V lost 11 bases to trimming and J lost 0 bases, with 14 bases between them. Germline CDR1 reads MNHEY; CDR2 reads SMNVEV (reference sequence). The CDR3 loop reads CAGLGAGSYNEQFF. In DNA form, the CDR3 reads TGTGCCGGCCTTGGAGCGGGCTCCTACAATGAGCAGTTCTTC.

This clonotype was observed many times. This chain joins TRBV7-2 and TRBJ1-1, with TRBD1 as a possible D gene (5 bases). Per germline, CDR1 SGHTA and CDR2 FQGNSA. V was shortened by 0 bases and J by 4 bases, with 12 bases between the two germline ends. The CDR3 has 15 amino acids. The CDR3 sequence is CASSLAKGVGTEAFF. The CDR3 nucleotides are TGTGCCAGCAGCTTAGCGAAAGGGGTCGGCACTGAAGCTTTCTTT. Supplemented by reference TRBV7-2 and TRBJ1-1, the full variable domain reads GAGVSQSPSNKVTEKGKDVELRCDPISGHTALYWYRQSLGQGLEFLIYFQGNSAPDKSGLPSDRFSAERTGGSVSTLTIQRTQQEDSAVYLCASSLAKGVGTEAFFGQGTRLTVV.

This clonotype was detected a few times. The chain couples TRBV24-1 to TRBJ1-2; no clear D gene. Looked up from germline, CDR1 is KGHDR and CDR2 is SFDVKD. This CDR3 has 14 residues. Trimming left V 4 bases short and J 4 bases short, with 12 bases between. The DNA of the CDR3 is TGTGCCACCAGTGACGCCACAGAAGTCTATGGCTACACCTTC. This gives the protein CATSDATEVYGYTF.

The chain recombines TRBV6-2 or TRBV6-3 with TRBJ2-7; 14 bases fit TRBD2. TRBJ2-4 explains the end of the DNA better; the J call may be wrong. Looked up from germline, CDR1 is MNHEY and CDR2 is SVGEGT. This CDR3 is 15 amino acids long. The CDR3 DNA reads TGTGCCAGCAGTCCTCGGACTAGCGGGGGGAGCATTCAGTACTTC. Translating it yields CASSPRTSGGSIQYF.

The J gene is TRBJ2-1, the V gene TRBV7-9; D perhaps matches TRBD2 (7 bases). Germline V gene data show CDR1 as SEHNR and CDR2 as FQNEAQ (reference sequence). V lost 5 bases to trimming and J lost 8 bases, with 13 bases between them. CDR3 length equals 13 residues. The DNA for the CDR3 is TGTGCCAGCAGCGAAGGGGGGGCCGATGAGCAGTTCTTC. Protein: CASSEGGADEQFF.

The chain is built from TRBV7-3 and TRBJ1-2; D is perhaps TRBD1 (5 bases). CDR1 is SGHTA, CDR2 FQGTGA, per germline. V was shortened by 6 bases and J by 1 base, with 12 bases between the two germline ends. This CDR3 contains 14 residues. The CDR3 loop is CASRSRGGNYGYTF. CDR3 DNA: TGTGCCAGCAGGTCCCGGGGCGGTAACTATGGCTACACCTTC.

V gene TRBV6-5 combines with J gene TRBJ2-5; D perhaps matches TRBD2 (5 bases). The germline gives CDR1 MNHEY, CDR2 SVGAGI. V lost 2 bases, J lost 1 base, and 8 bases lay in between. CDR3 size: 14 residues. CDR3 DNA: TGTGCCAGCAGTTACGGGGAGTTCCAAGAGACCCAGTACTTC. Residues: CASSYGEFQETQYF.

J is TRBJ1-1 and V is TRBV7-8; the D is unclear. The CDR3 sequence is 14 residues long. Trimming removed 5 bases from V and 2 bases from J, with 12 bases in between. Germline V gene lookup returns CDR1 SGHVS and CDR2 FQNEAQ. CDR3 coding DNA: TGTGCCAGCAGCGTAGGGAATCTAAACACTGAAGCTTTCTTT. It specifies CASSVGNLNTEAFF.

This chain joins TRBV20-1 and TRBJ2-5; D not resolved. Trimming left V 0 bases short and J 2 bases short, with 13 bases between. The V gene's germline CDR1 is DFQATT and CDR2 SNEGSKA (reference sequence). This CDR3 comprises 15 residues. CDR3 sequence reads: CSARDPRRGQETQYF. DNA of the CDR3: TGCAGTGCTAGAGATCCACGGAGAGGACAAGAGACCCAGTACTTC.

V gene TRBV28 combines with J gene TRBJ2-7; D not resolved. CDR1 and CDR2 from the germline V gene are MDHEN and SYDVKM. Trimming left V 2 bases short and J 1 base short, with 12 bases between. CDR3 length: 15 amino acids. The CDR3 reads CASSLRRALSYEQYF. Here the CDR3 DNA reads TGTGCCAGCAGTTTACGAAGGGCCCTGTCCTACGAGCAGTACTTC.

The chain uses TRBV7-2 and TRBJ2-7, with 11 nucleotides matching TRBD1. CDR3 length: 16 amino acids. The J segment lost 7 bases and the V segment lost 1 base, leaving 9 bases of the junction unmatched. Germline-derived CDR1 and CDR2 are SGHTA and FQGNSA. The DNA of the CDR3 is TGTGCCAGCAGCTTAGTGGTCGGACAGGGGGCGGGGGAGCAGTACTTC. It translates to CASSLVVGQGAGEQYF.

The chain uses TRBV20-1 and TRBJ2-5; D remains ambiguous. Germline values: CDR1 DFQATT, CDR2 SNEGSKA (reference sequence). This CDR3 has 16 residues. Trimming removed 4 bases at V and 1 base at J, with 19 bases between. CDR3 residues: CSATVELRASQETQYF. Here the CDR3 DNA reads TGCAGTGCTACCGTGGAACTTCGGGCGAGCCAAGAGACCCAGTACTTC.

Notes on this clonotype: A junction boundary mismatches the germline segment, possibly from a read error. CDR3 sequence (DNA): TGCGTCAGCAGCACTGGTGGCCTAGCGGGGGAGCAAGAGACCCAGTACTTC. It encodes CVSSTGGLAGEQETQYF. The chain combines TRBV5-1 with TRBJ2-5, with 10 bases aligning to TRBD2. Looked up from germline, CDR1 is SGHRS and CDR2 is YFSETQ. The CDR3 covers 17 residues.

The CDR3 DNA sequence: TGTGCCAGCAGCCAACCAGGGGGAAGGATTGAGACCCAGTACTTC. Translated: CASSQPGGRIETQYF. The chain recombines TRBV7-2 with TRBJ2-5; 7 nucleotides agree with TRBD1. This CDR3 contains 15 residues. The germline V gene has CDR1 SGHTA and CDR2 FQGNSA. Unmatched junction bases numbered 11, after V lost 5 bases and J lost 5 bases. The full variable domain, completed using reference TRBV7-2 and TRBJ2-5, is GAGVSQSPSNKVTEKGKDVELRCDPISGHTALYWYRQSLGQGLEFLIYFQGNSAPDKSGLPSDRFSAERTGGSVSTLTIQRTQQEDSAVYLCASSQPGGRIETQYFGPGTRLLVL.

The table lists this clonotype with a few counts. The rearrangement joins TRBV20-1 to TRBJ2-7; 10 nucleotides match TRBD1. The CDR3 has 14 residues. Germline CDR1 is DFQATT and CDR2 is SNEGSKA (reference sequence). The trim removed 2 bases at V and 3 bases at J, leaving 4 bases unmatched. The CDR3 region is CSARHRDRGYEQYF. Here the CDR3 DNA reads TGCAGTGCTAGACACCGGGACAGGGGCTACGAGCAGTACTTC.